This T cell receptor beta chain comes out of a study of blood T cell repertoires in COVID-19. Study in general: PBMCs, B-cell-depleted T cells, or T cells provided the cDNA or gDNA that made up the material.

The CDR3 runs to 14 residues. V shed 4 bases and J 9 bases; nucleotides not matched to a gene: 4. Germline CDR1 and CDR2: LNHDA and SQIVND (reference sequence). Produced via immunoSEQ multiplex PCR; TCRdb's table is partial and in-frame only. Of approximately 170,000 clones in the sample, about 86% were seen once. This clonotype was sampled from a woman of 80 years or more in a cohort sampled during active or convalescent COVID-19. The sample consisted of peripheral blood. V is TRBV19 and J is TRBJ1-6, with 9 bases identical to TRBD1. CDR3 loop: CASSTGTGFSPLHF. Written as DNA, the CDR3 is TGTGCCAGTAGTACCGGGACAGGGTTTTCACCCCTCCACTTT.